A single sample gave rise to the 10 T cell receptor beta chains below, sequenced in a study of CD4 and CD8 cells across lung adenocarcinoma regions. MiXCR was run by TCRdb on the PCR reads, yielding one entry per CDR3 protein. The data contain about 23,000 distinct CDR3 sequences, roughly half of them singletons. The sequenced sample consisted of CD4+ T cells from the center of a lung tumor. The receptor set was obtained from a male donor with lung adenocarcinoma. The CD4 and CD8 labels of this study may be unreliable.

Notes on this clonotype: A single base separates this from a much larger clone, so it may be a read error. The chain links TRBV7-2 to TRBJ2-1, with D maybe TRBD1 (6 bases). This CDR3 is built from 13 residues. V shed 6 bases and J shed 13 bases, with 19 bases lying between them. Germline CDR1 and CDR2: SGHTA and FQGNSA. The CDR3 coding sequence is TGTGCCAGCAGTTGGACAGTTCAGGAGACCCAGTTCTTC. It specifies CASSWTVQETQFF.

This clonotype is labeled medium-sized. V usage is TRBV27 and J usage is TRBJ1-6; possible D gene TRBD1, 6 bases. The CDR3 is made up of 16 amino acids. The V and J ends lost 4 bases and 3 bases respectively, with 13 bases between them. Looked up from germline, CDR1 is MNHEY and CDR2 is SMNVEV (reference sequence). The CDR3 DNA follows: TGTGCCAGCAGTTCGCGAGGACAGAACTATAATTCACCCCTCCACTTT. This encodes CASSSRGQNYNSPLHF.

The V gene is TRBV9, the J gene TRBJ2-2; 9 nucleotides align to TRBD2. This CDR3 region has 16 residues. Germline V lookup: CDR1 SGDLS, CDR2 YYNGEE. V lost 4 bases to trimming and J lost 5 bases; unmatched junction nucleotides: 9. CDR3: CASSPRGGRGTGELFF. CDR3 bases: TGTGCCAGCAGCCCCAGGGGCGGGAGGGGAACCGGGGAGCTGTTTTTT.

In this sample, this clonotype is medium-sized. J is TRBJ2-4 and V is TRBV6-1; D gene ambiguous. CDR1 is MNHNS and CDR2 is SASEGT in the germline V gene. Trimming stripped 2 bases from V and 9 bases from J, with 20 bases between. The CDR3 loop spans 16 amino acids. The CDR3 sequence is CASSEPLVVLVAIQYF. CDR3 nucleotides: TGTGCCAGCAGTGAACCATTAGTAGTCCTAGTCGCCATTCAGTACTTC.

This clonotype was recorded many times. This chain connects TRBV20-1 to TRBJ2-1, with D perhaps matching TRBD2 (5 bases). Germline CDR1 and CDR2: DFQATT and SNEGSKA (reference sequence). The CDR3 extends over 13 amino acids. The V end lost 7 bases, the J end lost 5 bases, and 15 bases lay between the germline ends. The CDR3 DNA reads as TGCAGTGAGAGGGATTATAGAAACAATGAGCAGTTCTTC. Protein sequence: CSERDYRNNEQFF.

To note about this clonotype: The conserved closing phenylalanine or tryptophan is absent in this CDR3, likely reflecting a read error. The DNA is omitted, as the CDR3 cannot be located on it reliably, and the CDR3 follows TCRdb's listing. V gene TRBV7-1 combines with J gene TRBJ2-4; the DNA was not compared with TRBD1, the D call given in the table. TRBV7-1 is placed among ORFs of uncertain function. Both ends counted, the CDR3 spans 14 residues. CDR3 loop: CVGQLQAEEGSAQP.

On this clonotype itself: An end of the junction differs from the germline gene, which may be a read error. The V and J genes are TRBV27 and TRBJ2-3; 7 bases are shared with TRBD1. The CDR3 is made up of 16 amino acids. Germline lookup yields CDR1 MNHEY and CDR2 SMNVEV (reference sequence). CDR3 residues: CASSFVGTALTNIQYF. The CDR3 DNA is TGTGCCAGCAGTTTCGTCGGGACAGCACTCACAAATATTCAGTATTTC.

The chain is built from TRBV6-1 and TRBJ2-4; TRBD1 matches at 9 bases. Per the germline V gene, CDR1 is MNHNS and CDR2 is SASEGT. This CDR3 is 15 amino acids long. After removal of 6 bases from V and 10 bases from J, the junction contained 13 bases not matched to a gene. CDR3 DNA sequence: TGTGCCAGCAGCCGGACAGGGGAAGGGACAGATATTCAGTACTTC. This codes for CASSRTGEGTDIQYF.

The chain is built from TRBV14 and TRBJ2-4; D ambiguous. Germline CDR1 and CDR2: SGHDN and FVKESK. V lost 3 bases and J lost 13, with 22 bases in between. There are 15 residues in the CDR3. CDR3 DNA: TGTGCCAGCAGCCAGGGTATCGGAGCCAAAGACACGCAGTACTTC. Protein product: CASSQGIGAKDTQYF.

Comments on this clonotype: At one of its ends the junction is not consistent with the germline gene, which may arise from a read error. J is TRBJ2-3 and V is TRBV5-1, with no clear D. Germline values: CDR1 SGHRS, CDR2 YFSETQ. This CDR3 is 17 amino acids long. The CDR3 DNA is TGCGCCAGCAGCTGGAGACCCGGGTGCGGTGCGCAAGATACGCAGTATTTC. It translates to CASSWRPGCGAQDTQYF.